This TCR beta chain was captured by sequencing in a study of T cells in Graves' hyperthyroidism and ophthalmopathy. Study outcomes and limitations: The blood repertoire included most of the expanded thyroid clonotypes above 0.001.

Uncontrolled infection, other autoimmune disease, pregnancy and lactation each barred patients from inclusion. Notes on this clonotype: Its cognate antigen is unknown.

Amplified regions were TCR beta CDR3 sequences from RNA transcripts. Carried out on the TCR CDR3, a first-round RT-PCR used the HTBI primer set. TCRdb re-called the multiplex PCR reads with MiXCR, one entry per CDR3 protein. The sample contains a few hundred thousand distinct CDR3 sequences, about 15% of which appear only once. The sequencing input was blood. The clonotype originates from a woman aged 18-29 years with Graves' hyperthyroidism.

This CDR3 is CASSKGQGPEEAFF. CDR3 DNA: TGCGCCAGCAGCAAGGGACAGGGGCCAGAGGAAGCTTTCTTT. This chain connects TRBV4-1 to TRBJ1-1, with 10 bases identical to TRBD1. Germline CDR1 and CDR2: MGHRA and YSYEKL. The CDR3 has 14 amino acids. V gave up 5 bases and J gave up 8 bases; unmatched junction bases: 8.